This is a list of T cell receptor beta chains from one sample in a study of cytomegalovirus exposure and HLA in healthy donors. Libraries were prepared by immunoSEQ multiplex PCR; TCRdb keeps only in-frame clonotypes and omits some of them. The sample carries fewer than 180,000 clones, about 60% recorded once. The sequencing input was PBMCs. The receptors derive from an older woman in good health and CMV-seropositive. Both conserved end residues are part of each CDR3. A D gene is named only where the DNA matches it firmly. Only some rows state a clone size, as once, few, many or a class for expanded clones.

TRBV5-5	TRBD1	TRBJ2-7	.	TGTGCCAGCAGCTCTGACAGGGTTGGCCACGAGCAGTACTTC	CASSSDRVGHEQYF
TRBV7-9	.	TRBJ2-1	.	TGTGCCAGCAGCTCCCGATCAGGGGCTAGCTCCTACAATGAGCAGTTCTTC	CASSSRSGASSYNEQFF
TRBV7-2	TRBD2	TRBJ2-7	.	TGTGCCAGCAGCTTAAGCTTGGCTAGCGGCATCTACGAGCAGTACTTC	CASSLSLASGIYEQYF
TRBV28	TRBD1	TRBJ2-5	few	TGTGCCAGCAGTCCCAGGGACAGGGGGAAATACTTC	CASSPRDRGKYF
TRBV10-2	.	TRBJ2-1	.	TGCGCCAGCAGTGAACCGTACGGCCACCTCGCCAGGGATGAGCAGTTCTTC	CASSEPYGHLARDEQFF
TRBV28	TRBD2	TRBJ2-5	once	TGTGCCAGCAGTTTACGTCTAGCGGGGAACTTACAAGAGACCCAGTACTTC	CASSLRLAGNLQETQYF
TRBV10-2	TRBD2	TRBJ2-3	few	TGCGCCAGCAGTGACGGGGGGAGATCACTAGCGTCCCGCACAGATACGCAGTATTTT	CASSDGGRSLASRTDTQYF
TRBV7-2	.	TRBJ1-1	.	TGTGCCAGCAGCTCATCCAGAAGAGGAAACACTGAAGCTTTCTTT	CASSSSRRGNTEAFF
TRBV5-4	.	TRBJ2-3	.	TGTGCCAGCAGCTTGGCCGGTGGCACAGATACGCAGTATTTT	CASSLAGGTDTQYF
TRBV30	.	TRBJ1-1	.	TGTGCCTGGAGTCGGGGGGTCAAGGACACTGAAGCTTTCTTT	CAWSRGVKDTEAFF
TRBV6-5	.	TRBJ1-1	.	TGTGCCAGCACCACACAGGGATCGGAAGCTTTCTTT	CASTTQGSEAFF
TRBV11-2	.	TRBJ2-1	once	TGTGCCAGCAGCTTAGCCCAGGCGGGATACAATGAGCAGTTCTTC	CASSLAQAGYNEQFF
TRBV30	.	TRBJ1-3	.	TGTGCCTCCTTGGGGGCCTCTGGAAACACCATATATTTT	CASLGASGNTIYF
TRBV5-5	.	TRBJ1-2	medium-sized	TGTGCCAGCAGCAAACCGGGACTGCATGGCTACACCTTC	CASSKPGLHGYTF
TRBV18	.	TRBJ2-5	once	TGTGCCAGCTCACGCACCCGCAGGGAAGAGACCCAGTACTTC	CASSRTRREETQYF
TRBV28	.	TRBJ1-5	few	TGTGCCAGCAGCTCTTTTGCGGGTTTAATTCAGCCCCAGCATTTT	CASSSFAGLIQPQHF
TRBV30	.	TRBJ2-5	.	TGTGCCTGGGGACTACAAGAGACCCAGTACTTC	CAWGLQETQYF
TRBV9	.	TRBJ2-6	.	TGTGCCAGCAGCGTAGCCCCCTTGGCCGGGGGTTATTCTGGGGCCAACGTCCTGACTTTC	CASSVAPLAGGYSGANVLTF
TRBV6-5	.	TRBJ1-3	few	TGTGCCAGCAGTTATGGGGGGGCTGGAAACACCATATATTTT	CASSYGGAGNTIYF
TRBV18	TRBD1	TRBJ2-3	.	TGTGCCAGCTCACCCACAGGGGGCGCGGCAGATACGCAGTATTTT	CASSPTGGAADTQYF
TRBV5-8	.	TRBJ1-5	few	TGTGCCAGCAGCTTGGGGGGGGATCAGCCCCAGCATTTT	CASSLGGDQPQHF
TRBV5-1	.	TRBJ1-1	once	TGCGCCAGCAGCTTGGTAGGGGGGAACACTGAAGCTTTCTTT	CASSLVGGNTEAFF
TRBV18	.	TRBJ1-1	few	TGTGCCAGCTCAGACCCCAGGGGCGCTGAAGCTTTCTTT	CASSDPRGAEAFF
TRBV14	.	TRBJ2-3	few	TGTGCCAGCAGCCAAGATCATGGGGGGACGCAGTATTTT	CASSQDHGGTQYF
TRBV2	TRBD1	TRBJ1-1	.	TGTGCCAGCAGCTCCCGGACAGGGAACACTGAAGCTTTCTTT	CASSSRTGNTEAFF
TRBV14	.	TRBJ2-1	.	TGTGCCAGCAGCCAAAGGGGCAATACCTACAATGAGCAGTTCTTC	CASSQRGNTYNEQFF
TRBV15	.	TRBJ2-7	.	TGTGCCACCAGCAGAGATGGGCGGGATAGCCACTTC	CATSRDGRDSHF
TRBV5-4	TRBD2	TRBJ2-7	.	TGTGCCAGCAGCTCCCCCGGACTAGCGGTATACGAGCAGTACTTC	CASSSPGLAVYEQYF
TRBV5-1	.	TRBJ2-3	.	TGCGCCAGCAGCTTGCAGTCAGGGGCCGCAGTAGGGCAGTATTTT	CASSLQSGAAVGQYF
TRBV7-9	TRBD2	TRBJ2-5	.	TGTGCCAGCAGCAGACGAGGGACTAGTGGCGAGACCCAGTACTTC	CASSRRGTSGETQYF
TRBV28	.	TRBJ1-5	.	TGTGCCAGCAGTTTGGAGAGGGGGAACAATCAGCCCCAGCATTTT	CASSLERGNNQPQHF
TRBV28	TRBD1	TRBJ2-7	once	TGTGCCAGCAGTAGGGGGCCCTTAGGACGGGCCTACGAGCAGTACTTC	CASSRGPLGRAYEQYF
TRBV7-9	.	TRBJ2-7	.	TGTGCCAGCAGCGCCTACGGAGGGGGCGGGAGGACCGAGCAGTACTTC	CASSAYGGGGRTEQYF
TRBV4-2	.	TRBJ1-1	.	TGTGCCAGCAGCCAAGAAGGCGGCGACCTGAACACTGAAGCTTTCTTT	CASSQEGGDLNTEAFF
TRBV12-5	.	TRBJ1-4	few	TGTGCTAGTGGTTTCCCGCCTTACAGGGTAGAAAAACTGTTTTTT	CASGFPPYRVEKLFF
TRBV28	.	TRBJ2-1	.	TGTGCCAGCAATCAGGATTCCTACAATGAGCAGTTCTTC	CASNQDSYNEQFF
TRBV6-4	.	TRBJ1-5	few	TGTGCCAGCAGTGATAGGGGGGGGCAGAGTAGCAATCAGCCCCAGCATTTT	CASSDRGGQSSNQPQHF
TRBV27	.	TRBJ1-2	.	TGTGCCAGCAGCCCTGCTAGTAGCTATGGCTACACCTTC	CASSPASSYGYTF
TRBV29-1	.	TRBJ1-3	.	TGCAGCGCCGTGGCGCTCGGCGGCTCTGGAAACACCATATATTTT	CSAVALGGSGNTIYF
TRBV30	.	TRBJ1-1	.	TGTGCCTGGAGTGTACACAAAAACACTGAAGCTTTCTTT	CAWSVHKNTEAFF
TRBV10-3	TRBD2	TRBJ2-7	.	TGTGCCATCAGTGAGCAGCGGGGAAGCTCCTACGAGCAGTACTTC	CAISEQRGSSYEQYF
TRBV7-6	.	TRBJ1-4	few	TGTGCCAGCAGCGAACAAAGCCCCGAAGGCGGGGGTGAAAAACTGTTTTTT	CASSEQSPEGGGEKLFF
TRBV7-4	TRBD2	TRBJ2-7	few	TGTGCCAGCAGCTTAGTTCTAGCGGCGCACTACGAGCAGTACTTC	CASSLVLAAHYEQYF
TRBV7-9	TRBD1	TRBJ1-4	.	TGTGCCAGCAGTCTCCCTCCCCCGGGACAGGATAATGAAAAACTGTTTTTT	CASSLPPPGQDNEKLFF
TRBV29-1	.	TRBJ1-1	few	TGCAGCGTTGCAACAGTGAACACTGAAGCTTTCTTT	CSVATVNTEAFF
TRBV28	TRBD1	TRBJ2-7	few	TGTGCCAGCAGTCCCGGGACAGGGCTTGACGAGCAGTACTTC	CASSPGTGLDEQYF
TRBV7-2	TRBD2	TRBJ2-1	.	TGTGCCAGCAGGAAGGCGGGAGCTACCTACAATGAGCAGTTCTTC	CASRKAGATYNEQFF
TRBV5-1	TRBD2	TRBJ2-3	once	TGCGCCAGCAGCCCGCGGGAGATCGGCACAGATACGCAGTATTTT	CASSPREIGTDTQYF
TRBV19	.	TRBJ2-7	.	TGTGCCAGTACAGGGGACTCCTACGAGCAGTACTTC	CASTGDSYEQYF
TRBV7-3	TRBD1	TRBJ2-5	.	TGTGCCAGCAGCCCCACAGGGGGAGGCCAAGAGACCCAGTACTTC	CASSPTGGGQETQYF
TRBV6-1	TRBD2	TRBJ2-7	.	TGTGCCAGCCGGTCGGGAGGAGCCTCCTACGAGCAGTACTTC	CASRSGGASYEQYF
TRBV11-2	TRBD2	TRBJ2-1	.	TGTGCCAGCAGCGAACGACTAGCGGAAATCTACAATGAGCAGTTCTTC	CASSERLAEIYNEQFF
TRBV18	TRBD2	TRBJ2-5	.	TGTGCCAGCTCACCAGTGCAGTTGGGACTAGCGTCACAAGAGACCCAGTACTTC	CASSPVQLGLASQETQYF
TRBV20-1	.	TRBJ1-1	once	TGCAGTGCTAGGTGGGAGACTGAAGCTTTCTTT	CSARWETEAFF